Reported below is one T cell receptor (beta chain). This specimen comes from a study of lymphopenia after photon versus proton radiotherapy. V gave up 5 bases and J gave up 0 bases, with 10 bases separating them. Germline-derived CDR1 and CDR2 are SGHTA and FQGTGA. The CDR3 extends over 14 amino acids. TCRdb's copy holds only in-frame clones and misses some; the assay was immunoSEQ multiplex PCR. Of 160,000 or so clones detected, 80% to 90% appear once; the ten largest clones hold approximately 4.7%. The clonotype comes from a man aged 45-65 years with gastric cancer. Sequencing used peripheral blood, obtained from a patient treated with photon-based radiotherapy. This rearrangement joins TRBV7-3 to TRBJ1-1; D gene uncertain. The CDR3 DNA is TGTGCCAGCAGCCCCTCCCCGATGAACACTGAAGCTTTCTTT. It specifies CASSPSPMNTEAFF.